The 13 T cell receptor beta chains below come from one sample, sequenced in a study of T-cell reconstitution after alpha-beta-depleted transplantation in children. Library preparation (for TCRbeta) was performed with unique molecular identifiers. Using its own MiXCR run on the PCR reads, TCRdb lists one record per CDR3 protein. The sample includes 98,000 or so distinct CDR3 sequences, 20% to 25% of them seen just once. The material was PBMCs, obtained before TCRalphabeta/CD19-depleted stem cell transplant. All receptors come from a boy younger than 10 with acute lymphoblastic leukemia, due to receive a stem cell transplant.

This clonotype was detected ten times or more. The CDR3 DNA is TGTGCCACCAGCAGGGATCCGCAGGGGGCCACTGGGGCCAACGTCCTGACTTTC. Translating it yields CATSRDPQGATGANVLTF. V usage is TRBV15 and J usage is TRBJ2-6; 8 bases map to TRBD1. J lost 2 bases, V lost 3 bases, and 9 bases had no gene match. This CDR3 comprises 18 residues. Germline CDR1 reads LNHNV; CDR2 reads YYDKDF (reference sequence).

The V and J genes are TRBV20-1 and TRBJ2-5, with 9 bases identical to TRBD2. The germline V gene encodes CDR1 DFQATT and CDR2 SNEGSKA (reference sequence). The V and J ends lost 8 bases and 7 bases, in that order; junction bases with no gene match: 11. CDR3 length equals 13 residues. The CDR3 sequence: CSSRLAERGTQYF. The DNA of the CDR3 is TGCAGTTCCAGACTAGCGGAGAGAGGGACCCAGTACTTC.

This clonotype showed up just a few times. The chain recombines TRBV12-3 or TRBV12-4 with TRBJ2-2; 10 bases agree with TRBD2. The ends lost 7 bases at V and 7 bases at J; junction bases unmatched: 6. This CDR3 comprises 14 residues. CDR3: CASTPGLADGELFF. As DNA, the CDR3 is TGTGCCAGCACCCCCGGACTAGCGGACGGGGAGCTGTTTTTT.

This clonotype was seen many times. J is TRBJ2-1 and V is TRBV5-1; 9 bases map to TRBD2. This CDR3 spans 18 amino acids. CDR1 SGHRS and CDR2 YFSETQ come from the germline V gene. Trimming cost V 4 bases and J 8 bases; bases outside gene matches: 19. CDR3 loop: CASSRTTSGGAIPHEQFF. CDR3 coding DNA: TGCGCCAGCAGCCGAACGACTAGCGGAGGGGCCATCCCCCATGAGCAGTTCTTC. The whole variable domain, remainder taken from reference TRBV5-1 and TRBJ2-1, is KAGVTQTPRYLIKTRGQQVTLSCSPISGHRSVSWYQQTPGQGLQFLFEYFSETQRNKGNFPGRFSGRQFSNSRSEMNVSTLELGDSALYLCASSRTTSGGAIPHEQFFGPGTRLTVL.

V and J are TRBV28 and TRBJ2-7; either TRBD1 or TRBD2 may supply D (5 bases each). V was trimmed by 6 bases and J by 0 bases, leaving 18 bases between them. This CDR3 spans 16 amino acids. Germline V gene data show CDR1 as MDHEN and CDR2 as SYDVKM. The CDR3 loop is CASRDRDQTLSYEQYF. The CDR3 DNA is TGTGCCAGCAGGGACCGGGACCAAACCCTCTCCTACGAGCAGTACTTC.

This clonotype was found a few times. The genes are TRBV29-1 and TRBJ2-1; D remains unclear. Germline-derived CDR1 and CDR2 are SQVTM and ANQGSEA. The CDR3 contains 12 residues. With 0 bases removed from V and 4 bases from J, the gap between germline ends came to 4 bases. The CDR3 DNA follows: TGCAGCGTTGAAGACTCGTACAATGAGCAGTTCTTC. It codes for CSVEDSYNEQFF.

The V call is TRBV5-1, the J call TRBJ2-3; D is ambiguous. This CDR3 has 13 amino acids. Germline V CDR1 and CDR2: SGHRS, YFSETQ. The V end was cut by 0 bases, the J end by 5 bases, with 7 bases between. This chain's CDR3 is CASSLASRDTQYF. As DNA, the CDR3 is TGCGCCAGCAGCTTGGCCTCAAGAGATACGCAGTATTTT.

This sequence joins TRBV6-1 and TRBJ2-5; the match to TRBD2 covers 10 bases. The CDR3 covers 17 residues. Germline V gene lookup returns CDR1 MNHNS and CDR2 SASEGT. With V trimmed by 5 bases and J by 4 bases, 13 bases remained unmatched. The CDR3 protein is CASSQLAGVGRPETQYF. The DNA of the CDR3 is TGTGCCAGCAGTCAGCTAGCGGGAGTAGGCCGTCCAGAGACCCAGTACTTC.

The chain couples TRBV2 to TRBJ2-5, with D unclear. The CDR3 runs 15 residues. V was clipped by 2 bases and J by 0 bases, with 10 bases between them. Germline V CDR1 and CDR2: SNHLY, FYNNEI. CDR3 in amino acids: CASSENLDNQETQYF. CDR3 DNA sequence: TGTGCCAGCAGTGAAAATCTCGACAACCAAGAGACCCAGTACTTC. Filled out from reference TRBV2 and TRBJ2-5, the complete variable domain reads EPEVTQTPSHQVTQMGQEVILRCVPISNHLYFYWYRQILGQKVEFLVSFYNNEISEKSEIFDDQFSVERPDGSNFTLKIRSTKLEDSAMYFCASSENLDNQETQYFGPGTRLLVL.

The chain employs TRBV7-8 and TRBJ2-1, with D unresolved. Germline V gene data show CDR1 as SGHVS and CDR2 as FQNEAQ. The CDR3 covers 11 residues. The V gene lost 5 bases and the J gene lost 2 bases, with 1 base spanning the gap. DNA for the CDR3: TGTGCCAGCAGCACCTACAATGAGCAGTTCTTC. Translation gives CASSTYNEQFF.

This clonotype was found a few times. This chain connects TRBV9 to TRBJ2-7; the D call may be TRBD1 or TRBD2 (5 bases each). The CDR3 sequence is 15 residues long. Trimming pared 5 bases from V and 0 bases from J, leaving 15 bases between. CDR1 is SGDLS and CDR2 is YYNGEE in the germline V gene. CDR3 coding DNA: TGTGCCAGCAGTTCCGATTCCGGGGCCTCCTACGAGCAGTACTTC. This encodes CASSSDSGASYEQYF.

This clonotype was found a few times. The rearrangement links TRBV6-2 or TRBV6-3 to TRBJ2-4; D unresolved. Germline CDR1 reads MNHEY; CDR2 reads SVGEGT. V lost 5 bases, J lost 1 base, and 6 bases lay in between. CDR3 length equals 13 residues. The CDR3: CASSRNAKNIQYF. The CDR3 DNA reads TGTGCCAGCAGTCGGAATGCCAAAAACATTCAGTACTTC.

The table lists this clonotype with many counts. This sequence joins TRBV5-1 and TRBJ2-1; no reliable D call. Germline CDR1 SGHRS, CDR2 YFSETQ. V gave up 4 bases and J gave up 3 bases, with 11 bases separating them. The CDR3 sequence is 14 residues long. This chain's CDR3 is CASSADSLYNEQFF. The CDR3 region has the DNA TGCGCCAGCAGCGCCGACTCCCTCTACAATGAGCAGTTCTTC. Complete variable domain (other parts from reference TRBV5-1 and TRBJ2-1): KAGVTQTPRYLIKTRGQQVTLSCSPISGHRSVSWYQQTPGQGLQFLFEYFSETQRNKGNFPGRFSGRQFSNSRSEMNVSTLELGDSALYLCASSADSLYNEQFFGPGTRLTVL.